This entry lists 3 T cell receptor beta chains sequenced from one sample in a study of Graves' ophthalmopathy and Graves' hyperthyroidism. Using RNA transcripts, the TCR beta CDR3 regions were amplified. First-round RT-PCR with HTBI primers preceded a second-round multiplex PCR. Using its own MiXCR run on the multiplex PCR reads, TCRdb lists one record per CDR3 protein. In the table there are about 740,000 distinct CDR3 sequences, 40% of which are singletons. The sample comprised peripheral blood. These receptor sequences come from an adult man with Graves' ophthalmopathy.

This clonotype came up once. V is TRBV7-9 and J is TRBJ1-3; a possible D gene is TRBD1 (5 bases). V lost 10 bases and J lost 0, with 13 bases in between. The CDR3 has 14 residues. Looked up from germline, CDR1 is SEHNR and CDR2 is FQNEAQ (reference sequence). The CDR3 sequence: CATTGDPSGNTIYF. The CDR3 region has the DNA TGTGCCACTACAGGAGACCCCTCTGGAAACACCATATATTTT.

The rearrangement uses TRBV7-9 and TRBJ2-5; TRBD2 might be the D (6 bases). V dropped 6 bases and J dropped 4 bases, with 12 bases sitting between them. The CDR3 totals 13 residues. CDR1 is SEHNR and CDR2 is FQNEAQ in the germline V gene (reference sequence). The CDR3 region is CASSHAGGETQYF. The CDR3 nucleotides read TGTGCCAGCAGTCACGCCGGGGGAGAGACCCAGTACTTC.

This clonotype was seen repeatedly, ten times or more. The chain couples TRBV25-1 to TRBJ2-2, with D possibly matching TRBD1 (5 bases). Trimming stripped 6 bases from V and 8 bases from J, with 10 bases between. Germline CDR1 is MGHDK and CDR2 is SYGVNS. This CDR3 contains 12 residues. CDR3 sequence (DNA): TGTGCCAGCAGCTTAGACAGAGGGGAGCTGTTTTTT. Residues: CASSLDRGELFF.